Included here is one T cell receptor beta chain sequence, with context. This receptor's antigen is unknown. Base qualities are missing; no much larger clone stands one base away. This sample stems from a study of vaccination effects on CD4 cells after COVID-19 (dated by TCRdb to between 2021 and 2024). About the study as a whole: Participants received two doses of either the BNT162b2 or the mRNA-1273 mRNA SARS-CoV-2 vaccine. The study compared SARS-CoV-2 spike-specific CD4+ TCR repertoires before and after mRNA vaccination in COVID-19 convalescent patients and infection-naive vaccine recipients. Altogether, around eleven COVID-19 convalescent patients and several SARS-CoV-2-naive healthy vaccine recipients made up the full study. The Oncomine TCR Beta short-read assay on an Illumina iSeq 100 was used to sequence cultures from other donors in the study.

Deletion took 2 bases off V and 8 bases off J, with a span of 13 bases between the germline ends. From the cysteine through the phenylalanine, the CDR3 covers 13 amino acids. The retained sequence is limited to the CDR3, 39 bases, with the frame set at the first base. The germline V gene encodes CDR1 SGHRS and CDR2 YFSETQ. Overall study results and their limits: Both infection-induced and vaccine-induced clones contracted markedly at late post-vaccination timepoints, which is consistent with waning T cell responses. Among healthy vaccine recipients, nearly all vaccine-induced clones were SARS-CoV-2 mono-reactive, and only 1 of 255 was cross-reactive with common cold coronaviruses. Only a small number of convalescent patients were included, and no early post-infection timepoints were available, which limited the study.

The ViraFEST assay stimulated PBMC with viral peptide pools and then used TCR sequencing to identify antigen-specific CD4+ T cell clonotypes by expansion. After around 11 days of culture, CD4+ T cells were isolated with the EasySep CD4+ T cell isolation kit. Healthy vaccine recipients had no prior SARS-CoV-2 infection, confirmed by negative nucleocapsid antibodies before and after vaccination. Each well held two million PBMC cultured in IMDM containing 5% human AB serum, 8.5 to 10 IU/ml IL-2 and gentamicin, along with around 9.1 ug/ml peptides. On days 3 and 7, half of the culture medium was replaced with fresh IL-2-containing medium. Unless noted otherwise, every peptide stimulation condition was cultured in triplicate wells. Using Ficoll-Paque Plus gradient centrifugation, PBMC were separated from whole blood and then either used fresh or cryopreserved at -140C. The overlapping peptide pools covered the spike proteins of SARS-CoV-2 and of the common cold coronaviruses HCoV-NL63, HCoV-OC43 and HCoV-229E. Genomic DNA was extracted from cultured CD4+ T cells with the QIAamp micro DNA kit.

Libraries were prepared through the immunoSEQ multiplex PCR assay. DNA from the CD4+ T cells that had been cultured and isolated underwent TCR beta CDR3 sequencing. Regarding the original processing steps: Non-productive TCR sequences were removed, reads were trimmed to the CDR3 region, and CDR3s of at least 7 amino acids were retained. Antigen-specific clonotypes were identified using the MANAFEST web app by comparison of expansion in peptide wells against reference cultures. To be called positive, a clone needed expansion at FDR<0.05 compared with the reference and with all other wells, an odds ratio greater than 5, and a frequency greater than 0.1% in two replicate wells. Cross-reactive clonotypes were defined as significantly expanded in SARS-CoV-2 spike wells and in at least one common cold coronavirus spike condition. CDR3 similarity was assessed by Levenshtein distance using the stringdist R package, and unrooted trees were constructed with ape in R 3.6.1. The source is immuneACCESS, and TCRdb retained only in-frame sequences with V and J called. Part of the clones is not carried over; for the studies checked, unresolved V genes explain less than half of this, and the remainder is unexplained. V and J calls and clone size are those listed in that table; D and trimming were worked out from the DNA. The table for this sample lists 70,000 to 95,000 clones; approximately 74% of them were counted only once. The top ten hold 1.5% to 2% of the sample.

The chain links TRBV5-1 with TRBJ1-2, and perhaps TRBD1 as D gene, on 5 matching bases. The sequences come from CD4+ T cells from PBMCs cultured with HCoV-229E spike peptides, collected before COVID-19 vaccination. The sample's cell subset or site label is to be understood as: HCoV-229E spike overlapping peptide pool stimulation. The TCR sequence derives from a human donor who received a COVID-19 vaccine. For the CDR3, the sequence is CASSLQPTDGYTF. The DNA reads TGCGCCAGCAGCTTACAACCGACAGACGGCTACACCTTC.